The present T cell receptor beta chain was sequenced within a study of technical replicates of blood from a handful of donors. V dropped 4 bases and J dropped 3; count of bases not matched to a gene: 14. The CDR3 consists of 18 residues. The protocol was immunoSEQ multiplex PCR, while the TCRdb copy is restricted to in-frame clones and leaves out a portion. The sample lists 67,000 or so clones, around 90% occurring once. The TCR comes from a human donor in good health. The chain combines TRBV23-1 with TRBJ2-2, with TRBD2 identical over 7 bases. TRBV23-1 has ORF status, its function being uncertain. Sequencing was performed on T cells isolated from PBMCs. The CDR3 here is CASSPGRPGGRDTGELFF. CDR3 sequence (DNA): TGCGCCAGCAGTCCCGGGAGGCCGGGAGGAAGGGACACCGGGGAGCTGTTTTTT.